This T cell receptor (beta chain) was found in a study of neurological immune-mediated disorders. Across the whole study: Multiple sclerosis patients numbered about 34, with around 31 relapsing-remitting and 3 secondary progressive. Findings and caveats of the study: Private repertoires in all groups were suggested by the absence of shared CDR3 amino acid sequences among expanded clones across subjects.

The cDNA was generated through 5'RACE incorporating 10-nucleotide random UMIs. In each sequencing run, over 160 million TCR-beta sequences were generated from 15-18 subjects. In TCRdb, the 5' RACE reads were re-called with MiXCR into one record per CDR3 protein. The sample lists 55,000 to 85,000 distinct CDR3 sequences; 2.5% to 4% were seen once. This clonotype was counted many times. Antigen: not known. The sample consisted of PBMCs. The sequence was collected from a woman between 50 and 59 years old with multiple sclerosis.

The DNA of the CDR3 is TGTGCCAGCAGTTTAATCCCAGTTGACGGCGGTGAAGCTTTCTTT. Amino acid sequence: CASSLIPVDGGEAFF. V is TRBV27 and J is TRBJ1-1; no firm D call. The length of the CDR3 is 15 residues. V lost 2 bases and J lost 7, with 17 bases in between. Germline V gene data show CDR1 as MNHEY and CDR2 as SMNVEV (reference sequence).